Listed below are T cell receptor beta chains from one sample, sequenced in a study of neurological immune-mediated disorders. TCRdb redid the calling of the 5' RACE reads with MiXCR, one entry per CDR3 protein. The sample holds about 49,000 distinct CDR3 sequences; roughly 13% are singletons and the top ten take 4.5%. The material sequenced was PBMCs. The receptors derive from a male donor with HTLV-1-associated myelopathy (HAM/TSP). Each CDR3 is given with its conserved first and last residue. The D gene is left open where the match is weak. Not every row has a clone size; where given, it reads once, few, many or a size class.

j_call	d_call	v_call	clone_size	cdr3_nt	cdr3_aa
TRBJ2-1	TRBD2	TRBV6-1	many	TGTGCCAGCAAGACTAGCGGCCACAATGAGCAGTTCTTC	CASKTSGHNEQFF
TRBJ1-6	TRBD1	TRBV28	many	TGTGCCGGGTCTGAAGACGGGACAGGGGACTATAATTCACCCCTCCACTTT	CAGSEDGTGDYNSPLHF
TRBJ1-3	NA	TRBV27	many	TGTGCCAGCAAGAAGGGCTCTGGAAACACCATATATTTT	CASKKGSGNTIYF
TRBJ1-2	NA	TRBV5-5	NA	TGTGCCAGCAGCCCCCTAGCATCGGGGGGAGAGTATGGCTACACCTTC	CASSPLASGGEYGYTF
TRBJ1-5	TRBD1	TRBV7-6	many	TGTGCCAGCAGCGGGGACAGGGATCAGCCCCAGCATTTT	CASSGDRDQPQHF
TRBJ2-1	TRBD2	TRBV6-5	medium-sized	TGTGCCAGCAGTGGGACTAGCGGGTATACTGAGCAGTTCTTC	CASSGTSGYTEQFF
TRBJ2-7	TRBD2	TRBV5-1	many	TGCGCCAGCAGACGGGAGGGTAGCGAGCAGTACTTC	CASRREGSEQYF
TRBJ1-5	NA	TRBV20-1	many	TGCAGTGCTAGGACAGATAGCAATCAGCCCCAGCATTTT	CSARTDSNQPQHF
TRBJ2-2	NA	TRBV20-1	many	TGCAGTGCTAGAGATGGAGCCACCCCGTTCACCGGGGAGCTGTTTTTT	CSARDGATPFTGELFF
TRBJ2-3	TRBD1	TRBV5-1	many	TGCGCCAGCAGCTTGGAGGTGACAGGGGGCGCCCCAGATACGCAGTATTTT	CASSLEVTGGAPDTQYF
TRBJ2-1	NA	TRBV20-1	many	TGCAGTGCTGGTTCGGGGAACTCCTACAATGAGCAGTTCTTC	CSAGSGNSYNEQFF
TRBJ1-4	NA	TRBV15	many	TGTGCCACCAGCGATCCGGGACGGGTTAATGAAAAACTGTTTTTT	CATSDPGRVNEKLFF
TRBJ1-1	NA	TRBV20-1	many	TGCAGTGCTAGGGGATCTCCTATGAACACTGAAGCTTTCTTT	CSARGSPMNTEAFF
TRBJ1-5	NA	TRBV7-2	few	TGTGCCAGCAGCTTAGACGGCGCTAGAAATCAGCGCCAGCATTTT	CASSLDGARNQRQHF
TRBJ1-3	TRBD1	TRBV7-6	many	TGTGCCAGCAGCGGGAGAGGGGGCTATAGAAACACCATATATTTT	CASSGRGGYRNTIYF
TRBJ2-3	NA	TRBV5-6	many	TGTGCCAGCAGCTCTATGCGGGGGCTGAGAGATACGCAGTATTTT	CASSSMRGLRDTQYF
TRBJ1-1	TRBD1	TRBV5-1	many	TGCGCCAGCAGGACAGGGGGCGCGGGTATGAACACTGAAGCTTTCTTT	CASRTGGAGMNTEAFF
TRBJ1-1	NA	TRBV11-2	many	TGTGCCAGCAGCTTAGATCCGTTCATGAACACTGAAGCTTTCTTT	CASSLDPFMNTEAFF
TRBJ2-7	TRBD1	TRBV4-3	many	TGCGCCAGCAGCCAAGGAACAGGGGAGCCCTACGAGCAGTACTTC	CASSQGTGEPYEQYF
TRBJ2-5	NA	TRBV5-1	many	TGCGCCAGCTCACCGGCCAGGGTGGAGAACCAGTACTTC	CASSPARVENQYF
TRBJ1-3	NA	TRBV12-3/TRBV12-4	many	TGTGCCAGCGGCATCGTCTCTGGAAACACCATATATTTT	CASGIVSGNTIYF
TRBJ1-1	TRBD1	TRBV6-5	many	TGTGCCAGCAGCGACTGGACAGGGGTTGAGGTGAGCGCTTTCTTT	CASSDWTGVEVSAFF
TRBJ1-5	NA	TRBV20-1	many	TGCAGTGCGGGAGCCAGTGCCAATCAGCCCCAGCATTTT	CSAGASANQPQHF
TRBJ1-1	NA	TRBV4-2	many	TGTGCCAGCAGCCCCAAAGAGGACAGCTTGAACACTGAAGCTTTCTTT	CASSPKEDSLNTEAFF
TRBJ2-1	NA	TRBV6-2/TRBV6-3	many	TGTGCCAGCAGTACCGCCCGGAGGAGGAATGAGCAGTTCTTC	CASSTARRRNEQFF
TRBJ1-6	TRBD1	TRBV5-1	many	TGCGCCAGCAGCGCCACAGGGGACAATTCACCCCTCCACTTT	CASSATGDNSPLHF
TRBJ1-6	NA	TRBV7-2	medium-sized	TGTGCCAGCAGCCGTGACACCCTTTGGGAGGCCCTCCACTTT	CASSRDTLWEALHF
TRBJ1-5	NA	TRBV24-1	many	TGTGCCACCGCTCTTGACACTTATCAGCCCCAGCATTTT	CATALDTYQPQHF
TRBJ2-5	NA	TRBV11-2	many	TGTGCCAGCAGCGTGGGAAACCAAGAGACCCAGTACTTC	CASSVGNQETQYF
TRBJ2-3	TRBD2	TRBV29-1	many	TGCAGCGTTGTAGAAGCGGGGCCCAGCACAGATACGCAGTATTTT	CSVVEAGPSTDTQYF
TRBJ2-7	NA	TRBV28	many	TGTGCCAGCAGTTTGTCTCACTACGAGCAGTACTTC	CASSLSHYEQYF
TRBJ1-5	NA	TRBV3-1	many	TGTGCCAGCAGCCAAGATTCTGGGACGGGGAAAAATCAGCCCCAGCATTTT	CASSQDSGTGKNQPQHF
TRBJ1-1	TRBD1	TRBV5-1	many	TGCGCCAGCAGCTTGGGGGACTCAGGGGGAGCTTTCTTT	CASSLGDSGGAFF
TRBJ1-4	NA	TRBV12-3/TRBV12-4	many	TGTGCCACACTCAAGGACGCAACTAATGAAAAACTGTTTTTT	CATLKDATNEKLFF
TRBJ1-6	NA	TRBV6-5	many	TGTGCCAGCAGACCCGGTTTTGGGCGACGGGATTCACCCCTCCACTTT	CASRPGFGRRDSPLHF